This T cell receptor (beta chain) was documented in a study of blood T cell repertoires in COVID-19. Assignments of participants to cohorts depended upon their own reported clinical history. Among Cohort 3 donors, those recovered had two negative PCRs, clearance, or symptom resolution. Data came from immunoSEQ multiplex PCR; TCRdb stores just in-frame clones and leaves some out. The data show about 270,000 clones, with about nine tenths seen just once and about 2.6% held by the top ten. This CDR3 has 13 residues. Trimming removed 5 bases at V and 0 bases at J, with 7 bases between. Germline V CDR1 and CDR2: SEHNR, FQNEAQ (reference sequence).

The chain recombines TRBV7-9 with TRBJ1-2, with D perhaps TRBD1 (5 bases). The sequencing input was PBMCs or T cells enriched from blood (not recorded which). The receptor's source is a woman aged 18-29 years who had recovered from COVID-19. The CDR3 coding sequence is TGTGCCAGCAGCCCCAGGGCTAACTATGGCTACACCTTC. Protein product: CASSPRANYGYTF.